This TCR beta chain was recovered during a study of cytomegalovirus exposure and HLA in healthy donors. Whole-study findings and limits: There were several of the most significant clusters that appeared linked to common viral pathogens in a later analysis. Presence/absence analyses rested on an assumption that sequencing depth was roughly uniform across donors. Relative to equally common others, HLA-associated TCR beta chains showed greater clonal expansion in a later analysis. Sequencing likely generated an artifact that appeared as a cluster of highly shared sequence variants.

The V gene lost 3 bases and the J gene lost 4 bases, with 10 bases spanning the gap. Germline-derived CDR1 and CDR2 are LNHDA and SQIVND (reference sequence). The length of the CDR3 is 14 residues. Vbeta (60) and Jbeta (13) primers were used in the PCR. Generated by immunoSEQ multiplex PCR, the TCRdb table keeps only in-frame clones and is missing some. In the table there are roughly 200,000 clones, around 88% of which are singletons. Comments on this clone: Its antigen is not known.

This TCR derives from a woman in her late teens or twenties in good health and CMV-seronegative. The sequenced material came from PBMCs. This chain links TRBV19 with TRBJ1-5, with D possibly being TRBD1 (5 bases). The CDR3 loop is CASSMWAGNQPQHF. In DNA, the CDR3 is TGTGCCAGTAGTATGTGGGCAGGGAATCAGCCCCAGCATTTT.